These 23 T cell receptor beta chains originate from one sample sequenced in a study of T-cell memory formation after mild COVID-19. TCRdb reprocessed the 5' RACE reads via MiXCR and lists one record per CDR3 protein. The sample records about 320,000 distinct CDR3 sequences, 14% being singletons. The sample consisted of PBMCs or a T cell subset sorted from them (not recorded which). These receptors originate from a young man who had mild COVID-19 (a few samples of this study predate the infection). Cell type and time point are not known.

The gene calls are TRBV7-2 and TRBJ1-3, with no clear D. This CDR3 is built from 15 residues. Trimming cost V 5 bases and J 0 bases, with 11 bases left between them. From germline, CDR1 is SGHTA and CDR2 FQGNSA. The CDR3 loop is CASSPPGYSGNTIYF. Written as DNA, the CDR3 is TGTGCCAGCAGCCCACCAGGTTACTCTGGAAACACCATATATTTT. Filled out from reference TRBV7-2 and TRBJ1-3, the complete variable domain reads GAGVSQSPSNKVTEKGKDVELRCDPISGHTALYWYRQSLGQGLEFLIYFQGNSAPDKSGLPSDRFSAERTGGSVSTLTIQRTQQEDSAVYLCASSPPGYSGNTIYFGEGSWLTVV.

The V call is TRBV4-2, the J call TRBJ1-4; D uncertain. Germline V lookup: CDR1 LGHNA, CDR2 YNFKEQ. The V end lost 5 bases, the J end lost 0 bases, and 10 bases lay between the germline ends. This CDR3 comprises 15 residues. The CDR3 DNA follows: TGTGCCAGCAGCGGTTACGGTGCAACTAATGAAAAACTGTTTTTT. Amino acids: CASSGYGATNEKLFF.

The genes are TRBV6-2 or TRBV6-3 and TRBJ2-2, with 11 bases identical to TRBD2. V lost 4 bases and J lost 4; bases outside the gene matches: 5. Germline V CDR1 and CDR2: MNHEY, SVGEGT. The CDR3 sequence is 16 residues long. The CDR3 region has the DNA TGTGCCAGCAGTTCCACTAGCGGGAGAAGCACCGGGGAGCTGTTTTTT. Encoded protein: CASSSTSGRSTGELFF.

This clonotype was counted many times. The CDR3 here is CASSQGPGAGYGYTF. The CDR3 DNA sequence: TGCGCCAGCAGCCAAGGCCCGGGGGCTGGATATGGCTACACCTTC. The rearrangement uses TRBV4-3 and TRBJ1-2; weak D call: TRBD1 (6 bases). The CDR3 sequence is 15 residues long. The V gene's germline CDR1 is LGHNA and CDR2 YSLEER. The germline V and J ends were trimmed by 1 base and 5 bases, with 14 bases remaining between them.

This clonotype was seen only a few times. DNA for the CDR3: TGTGCCAGCAGCTTAGAATTGGAAAAACTGTTTTTT. As protein: CASSLELEKLFF. The V and J genes are TRBV7-9 and TRBJ1-4, with D hard to call. Per the germline V gene, CDR1 is SEHNR and CDR2 is FQNEAQ (reference sequence). This CDR3 has 12 residues. The ends were cut back, 1 base at V and 8 bases at J, with 5 bases in the middle.

This clonotype turned up a few times. CDR3 in amino acids: CASSLMGQGNEQFF. Here the CDR3 DNA reads TGTGCCAGCAGCTTGATGGGACAGGGTAATGAGCAGTTCTTC. V is TRBV7-2 and J is TRBJ2-1; 9 bases fit TRBD1. V was clipped by 3 bases and J by 7 bases; unmatched bases: 4. Germline loops: CDR1 SGHTA, CDR2 FQGNSA. The CDR3 has 14 residues.

This rearrangement joins TRBV4-3 to TRBJ2-3; possibly TRBD2 for D (6 bases). Germline CDR1 and CDR2: LGHNA and YSLEER. This CDR3 is built from 16 residues. Trimming removed 0 bases from V and 2 bases from J, with 12 bases in between. DNA of the CDR3: TGCGCCAGCAGCCAAGATGGGGGGTTCTCCACAGATACGCAGTATTTT. Residues: CASSQDGGFSTDTQYF.

The rearrangement uses TRBV5-1 and TRBJ1-2; D gene unclear. Trimming stripped 4 bases from V and 5 bases from J, with 12 bases between. The CDR3 loop spans 13 amino acids. The germline V gene encodes CDR1 SGHRS and CDR2 YFSETQ. The CDR3, as DNA: TGCGCCAGCAGCACCGGGCCAGAGTATGGCTACACCTTC. As protein: CASSTGPEYGYTF.

The CDR3 is CASRGEGEQFF. CDR3 coding DNA: TGTGCCAGCAGGGGAGAGGGTGAGCAGTTCTTC. The chain joins TRBV9 to TRBJ2-1; tentatively, D is TRBD2 (5 bases). V was cut by 5 bases and J by 9 bases, with 9 bases left in between. Germline V gene data show CDR1 as SGDLS and CDR2 as YYNGEE. The length of the CDR3 is 11 residues.

This clonotype has just a few counts. The rearrangement joins TRBV4-2 to TRBJ2-3, with a weak D call TRBD2 (5 bases). Trimming removed 0 bases from V and 1 base from J, with 11 bases in between. The CDR3 runs to 16 residues. Germline V gene lookup returns CDR1 LGHNA and CDR2 YNFKEQ. CDR3 residues: CASSQDRGSRTDTQYF. CDR3 nucleotides: TGTGCCAGCAGCCAAGATCGGGGTTCCCGCACAGATACGCAGTATTTT.

The chain combines TRBV5-1 with TRBJ2-3; D call uncertain. Germline V gives CDR1 SGHRS, CDR2 YFSETQ. V was trimmed by 1 base and J by 1 base, leaving 13 bases between them. This CDR3 comprises 16 residues. CDR3 DNA sequence: TGCGCCAGCAGCTTGTATGATCGGCTCCGCACAGATACGCAGTATTTT. Its translation is CASSLYDRLRTDTQYF.

The chain employs TRBV20-1 and TRBJ2-7; D not certain. The CDR3 is 13 amino acids. The germline gives CDR1 DFQATT, CDR2 SNEGSKA (reference sequence). The V end was cut by 3 bases, the J end by 0 bases, with 9 bases between. CDR3 DNA sequence: TGCAGTGCTAGTTACATCTCCTCCTACGAGCAGTACGTC. It codes for CSASYISSYEQYV.

J is TRBJ2-7 and V is TRBV10-1; D might be TRBD1 or TRBD2, each matching 5 bases. CDR1 is WNHNN and CDR2 is SYGVQD in the germline V gene (reference sequence). V was pared by 6 bases and J by 7 bases, with 16 bases between. The length of the CDR3 is 13 residues. As DNA, the CDR3 is TGCGCCAGCAGCGCTTCGGCTTGGGGGGAGCAGTACTTC. Residues: CASSASAWGEQYF.

The chain employs TRBV7-3 and TRBJ2-1, with 7 bases fitting TRBD1. The CDR3 is 14 amino acids. Looked up from germline, CDR1 is SGHTA and CDR2 is FQGTGA. The V segment lost 5 bases and the J segment 7 bases; nucleotides outside the gene matches: 8. CDR3 amino acids: CASSPRYRGNEQFF. In DNA form, the CDR3 reads TGTGCCAGCAGCCCAAGATACAGGGGAAATGAGCAGTTCTTC.

This clonotype occurred a few times. The chain has TRBV7-6 and TRBJ2-2, with 13 bases matching TRBD2. Germline assignment: CDR1 SGHVS and CDR2 FNYEAQ. V lost 4 bases to trimming and J lost 1 base; unmatched junction nucleotides: 9. The CDR3 consists of 19 residues. CDR3 loop: CASSSQFGTSGVNTGELFF. The CDR3 DNA reads TGTGCCAGCAGCTCGCAATTCGGGACTAGCGGGGTGAACACCGGGGAGCTGTTTTTT.

The chain links TRBV4-2 to TRBJ2-7, with 7 bases fitting TRBD2. Trimming cost V 1 base and J 2 bases; bases outside gene matches: 2. Germline V gene lookup returns CDR1 LGHNA and CDR2 YNFKEQ. CDR3 size: 14 residues. The CDR3 bases are TGTGCCAGCAGCCAAGGGGGGGGTCCCTACGAGCAGTACTTC. Translation gives CASSQGGGPYEQYF.

This clonotype was found a few times. The gene calls are TRBV6-6 and TRBJ2-2; 10 nucleotides agree with TRBD2. The V and J ends lost 6 bases and 6 bases, in that order; junction bases with no gene match: 7. The CDR3 contains 15 residues. Germline V gene sequence: CDR1 MNHNY, CDR2 SVGAGI (reference sequence). The CDR3 sequence: CASSLAGALPGELFF. The CDR3 nucleotides read TGTGCCAGCAGCCTAGCGGGGGCCCTCCCCGGGGAGCTGTTTTTT.

The sample holds a few counts of this clonotype. This chain uses TRBV5-1 with TRBJ2-7; D unresolved. The CDR3 extends over 13 amino acids. Between the trimmed V and J ends, which lost 5 bases and 3 bases, there was a span of 12 bases. The germline CDR1 and CDR2 sequences are SGHRS and YFSETQ. Here the CDR3 DNA reads TGCGCCAGCAGTGTAGCCGTCGGCTACGAGCAGTACTTC. This codes for CASSVAVGYEQYF.

The rearrangement links TRBV6-1 to TRBJ1-2; 7 bases line up with TRBD1. CDR1 and CDR2 from the germline V gene are MNHNS and SASEGT. There are 13 residues in the CDR3. V lost 4 bases and J lost 4; bases outside the gene matches: 3. The CDR3 loop is CASSGTGAYGYTF. The DNA of the CDR3 is TGTGCCAGCAGTGGGACAGGAGCCTATGGCTACACCTTC.

In this sample, this clonotype turned up a few times. The V call is TRBV5-1, the J call TRBJ2-1, with D tentatively TRBD1 or TRBD2 (6 bases each). Deletions cut 5 bases from V and 4 bases from J, with 16 bases between. This CDR3 is built from 15 residues. Germline CDR1 is SGHRS and CDR2 is YFSETQ. CDR3 DNA: TGCGCCAGCAGTGGGTGGGGGGCTACATACAATGAGCAGTTCTTC. Its protein is CASSGWGATYNEQFF.

This clonotype was found a few times. As DNA, the CDR3 is TGTGCCAGCAGTGACGGGCCCCTCTGGGATGAGCAGTTCTTC. Encoded protein: CASSDGPLWDEQFF. The chain carries TRBV9 and TRBJ2-1; D unresolved. Germline CDR1 reads SGDLS; CDR2 reads YYNGEE. The CDR3 consists of 14 residues. V was clipped by 5 bases and J by 8 bases, with 17 bases between them. Filled out from reference TRBV9 and TRBJ2-1, the complete variable domain reads DSGVTQTPKHLITATGQRVTLRCSPRSGDLSVYWYQQSLDQGLQFLIQYYNGEERAKGNILERFSAQQFPDLHSELNLSSLELGDSALYFCASSDGPLWDEQFFGPGTRLTVL.

This clonotype was observed a handful of times. This chain links TRBV5-1 with TRBJ2-1; D is perhaps TRBD2 (7 bases). Looked up from germline, CDR1 is SGHRS and CDR2 is YFSETQ. V was cut by 0 bases and J by 0 bases, with 13 bases left in between. The length of the CDR3 is 17 residues. The CDR3 sequence: CASSLAGGGGSYNEQFF. The CDR3 DNA sequence: TGCGCCAGCAGCTTGGCTGGGGGCGGGGGCTCCTACAATGAGCAGTTCTTC.

This clonotype was seen more than once but under ten times. The genes are TRBV12-3 or TRBV12-4 and TRBJ2-1; 11 bases are a match to TRBD2. CDR3 length: 14 amino acids. The ends lost 5 bases at V and 8 bases at J; junction bases unmatched: 5. Here the CDR3 DNA reads TGTGCCAGCAGTCTTAGCGGGGGGGTCCATGAGCAGTTCTTC. Translated, it gives CASSLSGGVHEQFF.